The 26 T cell receptor beta chains below were found in one sample sequenced in a study of shared clonotypes between healthy human individuals. Sequencing used immunoSEQ multiplex PCR; TCRdb keeps in-frame clones, though not all of them. In the table there are approximately 2.4 million clones, approximately 96% of which are singletons. The sample was naive CD4+ T cells sorted from blood. Described subset: CD45RA+ positively selected. These receptors came from a man younger than 35 in good health.

The rearrangement links TRBV5-5 to TRBJ1-4; 8 positions agree with TRBD1. In germline, CDR1 is SGHKS, CDR2 YYEKEE (reference sequence). The V and J ends lost 0 bases and 7 bases, in that order; junction bases with no gene match: 5. The length of the CDR3 is 15 residues. This CDR3 is CASSLVTGGSEKLFF. The CDR3 DNA sequence: TGTGCCAGCAGCTTGGTAACAGGGGGTTCTGAAAAACTGTTTTTT.

The chain carries TRBV5-1 and TRBJ2-3; TRBD1 matches 8 bases. Germline V gives CDR1 SGHRS, CDR2 YFSETQ. The CDR3 length is 15 residues. With 0 bases clipped from V and 6 bases from J, the junction kept 6 bases outside the gene matches. CDR3 sequence (DNA): TGCGCCAGCAGCTTGGCGGGGACAGGCCGGGATACGCAGTATTTT. Its protein is CASSLAGTGRDTQYF.

This chain uses TRBV11-2 with TRBJ1-3, with D maybe TRBD1 (5 bases). Germline V CDR1 and CDR2: SGHAT, FQNNGV. The V gene lost 1 base and the J gene lost 7 bases, with 11 bases spanning the gap. The CDR3 has 14 residues. CDR3 in DNA: TGTGCCAGCAGCTTAGGAGGGGCGCGGAACACCATATATTTT. It yields the protein CASSLGGARNTIYF.

The J gene is TRBJ2-5, the V gene TRBV7-2; 8 bases fit TRBD2. Trimming took 6 bases from V and 5 from J; bases not matched to a gene: 14. The CDR3 covers 16 residues. Germline CDR1 reads SGHTA; CDR2 reads FQGNSA. CDR3 protein: CASSLDGLASLETQYF. The CDR3 DNA reads TGTGCCAGCAGTTTGGACGGACTAGCCTCTCTTGAGACCCAGTACTTC.

V and J are TRBV16 and TRBJ1-6; D uncertain. The germline V gene encodes CDR1 KGHSY and CDR2 FQNENV. V dropped 0 bases and J dropped 7 bases, with 4 bases sitting between them. This CDR3 spans 13 amino acids. Written as DNA, the CDR3 is TGTGCCAGCAGCCAATCCTGGAATTCACCCCTCCACTTT. Residues: CASSQSWNSPLHF.

With regard to this clone: Within the sample, other DNA sequences also encode this same CDR3. The chain couples TRBV5-1 to TRBJ2-3; no clear D. The CDR3 has 15 residues. V was cut by 2 bases and J by 1 base, with 11 bases left in between. Per germline, CDR1 SGHRS and CDR2 YFSETQ. The CDR3 sequence is CASSLDPRGTDTQYF. The CDR3 DNA reads TGCGCCAGCAGCTTAGATCCTAGGGGCACAGATACGCAGTATTTT. The full variable domain, completed using reference TRBV5-1 and TRBJ2-3, is KAGVTQTPRYLIKTRGQQVTLSCSPISGHRSVSWYQQTPGQGLQFLFEYFSETQRNKGNFPGRFSGRQFSNSRSEMNVSTLELGDSALYLCASSLDPRGTDTQYFGPGTRLTVL.

In this sample, this clone turned up once. This sequence joins TRBV9 and TRBJ2-3; 10 bases fit TRBD2. Germline loops: CDR1 SGDLS, CDR2 YYNGEE. The V segment lost 2 bases and the J segment 1 base; nucleotides outside the gene matches: 1. The CDR3 extends over 15 amino acids. The CDR3 loop is CASSVSGRGTDTQYF. The CDR3 region has the DNA TGTGCCAGCAGCGTCAGCGGGAGGGGCACAGATACGCAGTATTTT. The whole variable domain, filled in from reference TRBV9 and TRBJ2-3, reads DSGVTQTPKHLITATGQRVTLRCSPRSGDLSVYWYQQSLDQGLQFLIQYYNGEERAKGNILERFSAQQFPDLHSELNLSSLELGDSALYFCASSVSGRGTDTQYFGPGTRLTVL.

This chain uses TRBV20-1 with TRBJ2-1, with no clear D. Between the trimmed V and J ends, which lost 3 bases and 7 bases, there was a span of 7 bases. The CDR3 consists of 11 residues. CDR1 DFQATT and CDR2 SNEGSKA come from the germline V gene (reference sequence). This CDR3 is CSARNENEQFF. The CDR3 DNA follows: TGCAGTGCTAGGAATGAGAATGAGCAGTTCTTC.

The rearrangement links TRBV7-2 to TRBJ2-5; D gene uncertain. The germline CDR1 and CDR2 sequences are SGHTA and FQGNSA. This CDR3 region has 14 residues. The V gene lost 7 bases and the J gene lost 5 bases, with 17 bases spanning the gap. Here the CDR3 reads CASTLPEIGETQYF. CDR3 coding DNA: TGTGCCAGCACCCTCCCGGAGATCGGTGAGACCCAGTACTTC.

The chain links TRBV2 to TRBJ2-1, with TRBD2 matching 13 bases. The CDR3 sequence is 14 residues long. V dropped 3 bases and J dropped 15; count of bases not matched to a gene: 8. Germline CDR1 reads SNHLY; CDR2 reads FYNNEI. CDR3 in DNA: TGTGCCAGCAGTGATTTACTAGCGGGAGGGCAGCCGTTCTTC. Translation gives CASSDLLAGGQPFF.

This clone was found once. The V gene is TRBV29-1, the J gene TRBJ2-3; D is possibly TRBD2 (6 bases). The CDR3 is 16 residues long. Per the germline V gene, CDR1 is SQVTM and CDR2 is ANQGSEA. V lost 5 bases and J 2 bases, leaving 20 bases between the germline ends. CDR3 sequence: CSVYPGDRGNTDTQYF. The DNA of the CDR3 is TGCAGCGTTTACCCGGGGGACCGAGGAAACACAGATACGCAGTATTTT.

This sequence joins TRBV5-4 and TRBJ1-2, with D perhaps matching TRBD1 (6 bases). V was clipped by 0 bases and J by 4 bases, with 13 bases between them. Germline loops: CDR1 SGHNT, CDR2 YYREEE (reference sequence). This CDR3 is 15 amino acids long. CDR3 loop: CASSLDSGGLYGYTF. CDR3 bases: TGTGCCAGCAGCTTGGATTCCGGGGGCCTCTATGGCTACACCTTC.

The V gene is TRBV19, the J gene TRBJ2-1; 11 bases map to TRBD1. V trimming: 1 base; J trimming: 4 bases; junction bases outside the gene matches: 6. The CDR3 extends over 17 amino acids. CDR1 and CDR2 (germline): LNHDA, SQIVND (reference sequence). The CDR3 region is CASSIGDRGLGYNEQFF. As DNA, the CDR3 is TGTGCCAGTAGTATAGGGGACAGGGGGTTGGGTTACAATGAGCAGTTCTTC. Drawing the rest from reference TRBV19 and TRBJ2-1, the complete variable domain is DGGITQSPKYLFRKEGQNVTLSCEQNLNHDAMYWYRQDPGQGLRLIYYSQIVNDFQKGDIAEGYSVSREKKESFPLTVTSAQKNPTAFYLCASSIGDRGLGYNEQFFGPGTRLTVL.

V and J are TRBV7-9 and TRBJ2-3; no firm D call. V was clipped by 1 base and J by 9 bases, with 11 bases between them. CDR1 is SEHNR and CDR2 is FQNEAQ in the germline V gene (reference sequence). The CDR3 covers 13 residues. The CDR3 bases are TGTGCCAGCAGCTTAGGGACGGTGGGCACGCAGTATTTT. This codes for CASSLGTVGTQYF. The full variable domain, its missing parts supplied by reference TRBV7-9 and TRBJ2-3, is DTGVSQNPRHKITKRGQNVTFRCDPISEHNRLYWYRQTLGQGPEFLTYFQNEAQLEKSRLLSDRFSAERPKGSFSTLEIQRTEQGDSAMYLCASSLGTVGTQYFGPGTRLTVL.

The chain couples TRBV6-1 to TRBJ1-5, with D unresolved. CDR3 length equals 17 residues. In germline, CDR1 is MNHNS, CDR2 SASEGT. The germline V and J ends were trimmed by 0 bases and 7 bases, with 19 bases remaining between them. The chain's CDR3 is CASSEAGYGHMGQPQHF. CDR3 nucleotide sequence: TGTGCCAGCAGTGAAGCAGGATACGGGCACATGGGCCAGCCCCAGCATTTT.

The chain couples TRBV4-3 to TRBJ2-3; 7 bases align to TRBD2. The CDR3 is made up of 18 amino acids. The ends lost 0 bases at V and 3 bases at J; junction bases unmatched: 12. Germline CDR1 and CDR2: LGHNA and YSLEER. CDR3 sequence reads: CASSQDIPAGEYTDTQYF. In DNA, the CDR3 is TGCGCCAGCAGCCAAGATATCCCGGCGGGAGAATATACAGATACGCAGTATTTT.

The chain links TRBV9 to TRBJ2-2; unclear D gene. The V end was cut by 3 bases, the J end by 7 bases, with 10 bases between. The length of the CDR3 is 13 residues. Germline V gene sequence: CDR1 SGDLS, CDR2 YYNGEE. The chain's CDR3 is CASSAVLGGELFF. CDR3 in DNA: TGTGCCAGCAGCGCAGTCCTAGGCGGGGAGCTGTTTTTT.

The J gene is TRBJ2-7, the V gene TRBV7-8; no firm D call. The V gene's germline CDR1 is SGHVS and CDR2 FQNEAQ. V gave up 8 bases and J gave up 7 bases, with 21 bases separating them. The CDR3 consists of 14 residues. This CDR3 reads CASSWAVGSGEQYF. In DNA, the CDR3 is TGTGCCAGCTCGTGGGCGGTGGGATCTGGGGAGCAGTACTTC.

The V gene is TRBV4-1, the J gene TRBJ1-3; D is ambiguous. There are 15 residues in the CDR3. Trimming took off 4 bases at V and 1 base at J, with 11 bases between the two ends. Germline values: CDR1 MGHRA, CDR2 YSYEKL. The CDR3 sequence is CASSRAETSGNTIYF. CDR3 nucleotides: TGCGCCAGCAGCCGTGCCGAGACATCTGGAAACACCATATATTTT.

About this clone: Other DNA sequences in this sample translate to the same CDR3. The chain joins TRBV2 to TRBJ1-2; TRBD1 is a possible D gene (5 bases). The CDR3 loop spans 13 amino acids. Trimming shortened V by 4 bases and J by 4 bases, and 10 bases separated the two germline ends. CDR1 is SNHLY and CDR2 is FYNNEI in the germline V gene. The DNA of the CDR3 is TGTGCCAGCAGTGGGGGGACGGGCTATGGCTACACCTTC. Translating gives CASSGGTGYGYTF.

A single count supports this clone. The chain links TRBV7-6 to TRBJ2-2; D uncertain. Trimming left V 11 bases short and J 3 bases short, with 16 bases between. CDR1 and CDR2 from the germline V gene are SGHVS and FNYEAQ. This CDR3 region has 14 residues. CDR3 bases: TGTGCCCTTAGCAGGATACGGGACACCGGGGAGCTGTTTTTT. Amino acids: CALSRIRDTGELFF. Full variable domain (rest looked up from reference TRBV7-6 and TRBJ2-2): GAGVSQSPRYKVTKRGQDVALRCDPISGHVSLYWYRQALGQGPEFLTYFNYEAQQDKSGLPNDRFSAERPEGSISTLTIQRTEQRDSAMYRCALSRIRDTGELFFGEGSRLTVL.

The J gene is TRBJ1-6, the V gene TRBV28, with 9 bases aligning to TRBD1. Per germline, CDR1 MDHEN and CDR2 SYDVKM. J was trimmed by 7 bases and V by 5 bases; bases with no gene match: 18. The CDR3 totals 19 residues. CDR3 residues: CASSPPGQGILGRNSPLHF. In DNA, the CDR3 is TGTGCCAGCAGTCCACCGGGACAGGGAATTCTGGGAAGGAATTCACCCCTCCACTTT.

In the case of this clone: Other DNA sequences in the sample encode the same CDR3. The V call is TRBV18, the J call TRBJ2-5, with D possibly matching TRBD1 (6 bases). Looked up from germline, CDR1 is KGHSH and CDR2 is LQKENI. V was cut by 4 bases and J by 3 bases, with 9 bases left in between. There are 13 residues in the CDR3. The CDR3 region is CASSRGQEETQYF. The CDR3 nucleotides are TGTGCCAGCTCACGGGGACAAGAAGAGACCCAGTACTTC.

The chain carries TRBV27 and TRBJ2-1, with 13 bases fitting TRBD2. V lost 3 bases, J lost 7 bases, and 3 bases stayed unmatched. CDR3 length: 15 residues. The germline V gene encodes CDR1 MNHEY and CDR2 SMNVEV (reference sequence). The CDR3 coding sequence is TGTGCCAGCAGTTTCGGACTAGCGGGAGCGAATGAGCAGTTCTTC. It translates to CASSFGLAGANEQFF.

The chain employs TRBV7-8 and TRBJ2-7; no reliable D call. CDR3 size: 14 residues. V lost 0 bases, J lost 3 bases, and 9 bases lay in between. Germline V gene lookup returns CDR1 SGHVS and CDR2 FQNEAQ. The CDR3 region has the DNA TGTGCCAGCAGCTTAGCGCTAGTTGGCTACGAGCAGTACTTC. It encodes CASSLALVGYEQYF.

The chain employs TRBV6-4 and TRBJ1-6; 7 bases are a match to TRBD1. The CDR3 runs to 13 residues. CDR1 and CDR2 from the germline V gene are MRHNA and SNTAGT. DNA of the CDR3: TGTAGCCGACAGGGAATGTCCAATTCACCCCTCCACTTT. Translation: CSRQGMSNSPLHF.